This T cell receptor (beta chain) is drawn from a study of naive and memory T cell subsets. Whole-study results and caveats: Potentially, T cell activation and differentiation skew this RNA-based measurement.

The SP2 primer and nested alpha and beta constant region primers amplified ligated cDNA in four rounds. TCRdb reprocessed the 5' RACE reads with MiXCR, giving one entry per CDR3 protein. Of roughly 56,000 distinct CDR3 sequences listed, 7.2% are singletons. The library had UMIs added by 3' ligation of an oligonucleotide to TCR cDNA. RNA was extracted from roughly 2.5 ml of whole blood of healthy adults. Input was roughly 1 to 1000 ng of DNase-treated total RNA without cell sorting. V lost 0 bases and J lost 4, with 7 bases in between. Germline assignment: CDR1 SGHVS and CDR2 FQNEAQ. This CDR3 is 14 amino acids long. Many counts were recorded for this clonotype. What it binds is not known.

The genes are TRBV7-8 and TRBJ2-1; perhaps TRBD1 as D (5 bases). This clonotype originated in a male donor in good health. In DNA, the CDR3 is TGTGCCAGCAGCTTAGCCCCAGGGTACAATGAGCAGTTCTTC. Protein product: CASSLAPGYNEQFF.